Below are 17 T cell receptor beta chains sequenced from a single sample in a study of glioma-infiltrating T cells. Using RNA template, CDR3s of TCR alpha and beta were amplified with iRepertoire arm-PCR. MiXCR, applied by TCRdb to the multiplex PCR reads, yields one record per CDR3 protein. The data show about 93,000 distinct CDR3 sequences, with about 40% seen just once and around two fifths held by the top ten. Sequencing was done on a sample of glioma tissue, nonneoplastic brain tissue, or PBMCs (not recorded which). These receptors were obtained from a human donor with low-grade glioma or glioblastoma, undergoing nonglioma brain surgery, or in good health (not recorded which).

This clonotype occurred many times. The V and J genes are TRBV19 and TRBJ1-1; D perhaps matches TRBD1 (5 bases). V was pared by 5 bases and J by 1 base, with 11 bases between. Germline V gives CDR1 LNHDA, CDR2 SQIVND (reference sequence). This CDR3 contains 14 residues. The CDR3 here is CASSPGQTNTEAFF. The CDR3 DNA follows: TGTGCCAGTAGTCCAGGGCAAACGAACACTGAAGCTTTCTTT.

This clonotype was seen at least ten times. This chain links TRBV7-9 with TRBJ2-3, with D perhaps TRBD2 (6 bases). The V end was cut by 7 bases, the J end by 4 bases, with 12 bases between. The CDR3 loop spans 13 amino acids. Looked up from germline, CDR1 is SEHNR and CDR2 is FQNEAQ (reference sequence). The CDR3 reads CASKSGLSDTQYF. In DNA, the CDR3 is TGTGCCAGCAAGAGCGGGCTCTCAGATACGCAGTATTTT.

The V gene is TRBV27, the J gene TRBJ2-1; TRBD2 agrees at 12 bases. The CDR3 has 17 amino acids. The V gene's germline CDR1 is MNHEY and CDR2 SMNVEV (reference sequence). J lost 8 bases, V lost 7 bases, and 15 bases had no gene match. The CDR3 protein is CASIPGLAGRPEDEQFF. The CDR3 coding sequence is TGTGCCAGCATCCCCGGACTAGCGGGACGCCCCGAGGATGAGCAGTTCTTC.

This clonotype was recorded many times. The rearrangement uses TRBV5-1 and TRBJ2-1; the D is unclear. The CDR3 is 15 amino acids. Germline loops: CDR1 SGHRS, CDR2 YFSETQ. The V end lost 7 bases, the J end lost 3 bases, and 17 bases lay between the germline ends. Here the CDR3 reads CASRSEAVDYNEQFF. In DNA, the CDR3 is TGCGCCAGCCGATCTGAAGCCGTGGACTACAATGAGCAGTTCTTC. Full variable domain (missing parts from reference TRBV5-1 and TRBJ2-1): KAGVTQTPRYLIKTRGQQVTLSCSPISGHRSVSWYQQTPGQGLQFLFEYFSETQRNKGNFPGRFSGRQFSNSRSEMNVSTLELGDSALYLCASRSEAVDYNEQFFGPGTRLTVL.

This clonotype was seen at least ten times. The V call is TRBV15, the J call TRBJ1-1, with 9 bases fitting TRBD1. This CDR3 has 17 residues. After removal of 5 bases from V and 3 bases from J, the junction contained 13 bases not matched to a gene. Germline CDR1 LNHNV, CDR2 YYDKDF (reference sequence). This chain's CDR3 is CATSGIWTGVRDTEAFF. CDR3 in DNA: TGTGCCACCAGCGGGATATGGACAGGGGTTAGGGACACTGAAGCTTTCTTT.

This clonotype was seen only a few times. The V and J genes are TRBV7-2 and TRBJ2-1; tentative D call: TRBD2 (6 bases). The CDR3 consists of 17 residues. The germline V gene has CDR1 SGHTA and CDR2 FQGNSA. Trimming stripped 4 bases from V and 4 bases from J, with 20 bases between. Written as DNA, the CDR3 is TGTGCCAGCAGCTCCGACAGCCAAGAGGGAGGATACAATGAGCAGTTCTTC. Protein product: CASSSDSQEGGYNEQFF.

A few counts support this clonotype. The chain links TRBV7-9 to TRBJ2-1; TRBD2 matches 13 bases. The CDR3 extends over 15 amino acids. The germline V gene encodes CDR1 SEHNR and CDR2 FQNEAQ (reference sequence). Unmatched junction bases numbered 7, after V lost 5 bases and J lost 9 bases. CDR3 loop: CASSIGLAGDSEQFF. The CDR3 bases are TGTGCCAGCAGCATCGGACTAGCGGGAGATAGTGAGCAGTTCTTC.

This chain joins TRBV6-2 or TRBV6-3 and TRBJ1-1, with D unclear. The V and J ends lost 6 bases and 2 bases respectively, with 7 bases between them. CDR3 size: 12 residues. Germline values: CDR1 MNHEY, CDR2 SVGEGT. CDR3 sequence: CASREGNTEAFF. CDR3 bases: TGTGCCAGCAGGGAGGGCAACACTGAAGCTTTCTTT.

This clonotype was seen repeatedly, ten times or more. The chain couples TRBV2 to TRBJ2-1; D ambiguous. Trimming removed 1 base from V and 4 bases from J, with 11 bases in between. CDR3 length equals 15 residues. Germline-derived CDR1 and CDR2 are SNHLY and FYNNEI. The CDR3 nucleotides are TGTGCCAGCAGTGAAGATACTGGCAGATACAATGAGCAGTTCTTC. Translating gives CASSEDTGRYNEQFF.

This clonotype was counted many times. The chain employs TRBV7-2 and TRBJ2-7, with a possible D match to TRBD2 (6 bases). The CDR3 has 15 amino acids. V gave up 2 bases and J gave up 1 base, with 12 bases separating them. The V gene's germline CDR1 is SGHTA and CDR2 FQGNSA. The CDR3 bases are TGTGCCAGCAGCTTAACCCCGGGAGATTCCTACGAGCAGTACTTC. As protein: CASSLTPGDSYEQYF.

The gene calls are TRBV9 and TRBJ2-7; 13 positions agree with TRBD2. The V gene end was trimmed by 4 bases and the J gene end by 7 bases; junction bases not matched to a gene: 14. The germline CDR1 and CDR2 sequences are SGDLS and YYNGEE. The length of the CDR3 is 17 residues. CDR3 nucleotide sequence: TGTGCCAGCAGCAGGACTAGCGGGGGATTCCCCTACAATGAGCAGTACTTC. This codes for CASSRTSGGFPYNEQYF.

This clonotype was observed a few times. Given a much more abundant clone one base away, this may be a read error. The chain is built from TRBV27 and TRBJ2-3, with D perhaps TRBD2 (7 bases). Germline assignment: CDR1 MNHEY and CDR2 SMNVEV (reference sequence). CDR3 length: 15 amino acids. The CDR3 loop is CASSLGGLSTDTEYF. In DNA, the CDR3 is TGTGCCAGCAGTTTGGGGGGGCTTAGCACAGATACGGAGTATTTT.

V is TRBV19 and J is TRBJ2-7; D remains ambiguous. Trimming took off 10 bases at V and 0 bases at J, with 19 bases between the two ends. CDR1 is LNHDA, CDR2 SQIVND, per germline (reference sequence). The CDR3 sequence is 15 residues long. CDR3 nucleotides: TGTGCCACTAAAGACTCCGGCTGGGGCTCCTACGAGCAGTACTTC. Residues: CATKDSGWGSYEQYF.

Remarks on this clonotype: Just one base apart from a much larger clone, this may be a read error. This chain connects TRBV5-1 to TRBJ2-7, with TRBD1 matching 11 bases. J gave up 4 bases and V 4 bases, and 7 bases lay outside the gene matches. CDR1 and CDR2 from the germline V gene are SGHRS and YFSETQ. The CDR3 is 15 residues long. DNA of the CDR3: TGCGCCAGCAGCCGATCCGGGACAGGGGGTTACGAGCAGTACTTC. Translation: CASSRSGTGGYEQYF.

The chain links TRBV6-6 to TRBJ1-5, with 9 bases identical to TRBD1. Germline V gene sequence: CDR1 MNHNY, CDR2 SVGAGI (reference sequence). CDR3 size: 18 residues. After removal of 6 bases from V and 0 bases from J, the junction contained 12 bases not matched to a gene. CDR3 loop: CASRAGQGRDNSNQPQHF. CDR3 bases: TGTGCCAGCAGGGCAGGACAGGGGCGGGACAATAGCAATCAGCCCCAGCATTTT.

About this clonotype itself: As the CDR3 is not closed by the conserved phenylalanine or tryptophan, this likely results from a read error. This chain links TRBV7-2 with TRBJ1-1; D ambiguous. Germline lookup yields CDR1 SGHTA and CDR2 FQGNSA. With 4 bases removed from V and 1 base from J, the gap between germline ends came to 10 bases. This CDR3 is 14 amino acids long. The CDR3 DNA is TGTGCCAGCAGCTCTACGACTGGGAACACTGAAGCTTTCCTC. Protein product: CASSSTTGNTEAFL.

This clonotype was seen ten or more times. V is TRBV7-9 and J is TRBJ2-7, with D perhaps matching TRBD1 (6 bases). CDR1 SEHNR and CDR2 FQNEAQ come from the germline V gene (reference sequence). V lost 4 bases to trimming and J lost 7 bases, with 11 bases between them. The CDR3 loop spans 12 amino acids. CDR3 DNA: TGTGCCAGCAGCTCACAGGGACGGGAGCAGTACTTC. Its protein is CASSSQGREQYF. Full variable domain (rest looked up from reference TRBV7-9 and TRBJ2-7): DTGVSQNPRHKITKRGQNVTFRCDPISEHNRLYWYRQTLGQGPEFLTYFQNEAQLEKSRLLSDRFSAERPKGSFSTLEIQRTEQGDSAMYLCASSSQGREQYFGPGTRLTVT.